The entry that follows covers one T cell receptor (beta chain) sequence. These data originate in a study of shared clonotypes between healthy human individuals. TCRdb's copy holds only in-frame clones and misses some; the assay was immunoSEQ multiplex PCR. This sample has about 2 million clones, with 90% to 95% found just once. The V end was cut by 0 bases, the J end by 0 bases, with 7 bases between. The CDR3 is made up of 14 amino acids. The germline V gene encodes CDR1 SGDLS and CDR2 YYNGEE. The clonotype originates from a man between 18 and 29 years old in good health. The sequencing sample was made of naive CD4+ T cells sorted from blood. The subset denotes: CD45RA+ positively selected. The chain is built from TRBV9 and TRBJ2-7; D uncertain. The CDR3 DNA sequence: TGTGCCAGCAGCGTAGAGGGCCCCTCCTACGAGCAGTACTTC. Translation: CASSVEGPSYEQYF.